This T cell receptor (beta chain) was identified during a study of OX40 agonist ivuxolimab in advanced cancers. Here immunoSEQ multiplex PCR was the method, and the copy in TCRdb shows in-frame clones only, minus some. The data contain roughly 56,000 clones, 70% to 85% of them seen just once; the ten biggest clones take up more than 3%. Germline-derived CDR1 and CDR2 are LNHNV and YYDKDF (reference sequence). V lost 0 bases and J 2 bases, leaving 14 bases between the germline ends. CDR3 length equals 17 residues. This TCR derives from an adult with an advanced solid tumor such as melanoma, head and neck, liver or kidney cancer. The chain couples TRBV15 to TRBJ2-1, with D perhaps assigned TRBD1 or TRBD2 (6 bases each). Material: CD4+ or CD8+ T cells sorted from blood, obtained in a trial of the OX40 agonist ivuxolimab. Here the CDR3 reads CATSRESAGHAYNEQFF. CDR3 in DNA: TGTGCCACCAGCAGAGAATCGGCGGGACACGCCTACAATGAGCAGTTCTTC.